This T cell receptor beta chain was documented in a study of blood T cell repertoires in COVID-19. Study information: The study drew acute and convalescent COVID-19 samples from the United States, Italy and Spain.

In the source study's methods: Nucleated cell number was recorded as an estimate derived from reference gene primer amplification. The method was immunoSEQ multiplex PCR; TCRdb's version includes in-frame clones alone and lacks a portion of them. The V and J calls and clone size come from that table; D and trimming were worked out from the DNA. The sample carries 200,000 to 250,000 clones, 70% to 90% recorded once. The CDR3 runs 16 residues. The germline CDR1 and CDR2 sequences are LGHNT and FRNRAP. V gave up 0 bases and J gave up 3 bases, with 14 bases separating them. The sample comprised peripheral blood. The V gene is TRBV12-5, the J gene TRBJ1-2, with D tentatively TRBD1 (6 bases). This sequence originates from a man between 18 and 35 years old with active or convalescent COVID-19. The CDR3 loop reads CASGLVGTLGDYGYTF. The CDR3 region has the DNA TGTGCTAGTGGTTTGGTAGGGACATTGGGGGACTATGGCTACACCTTC.